The present T cell receptor beta chain was sequenced within a study of T cells after posttransplantation cyclophosphamide. A marrow graft followed busulfan-fludarabine conditioning, with cyclophosphamide on days +3 and +4. Here immunoSEQ multiplex PCR was the method, and the copy in TCRdb shows in-frame clones only, minus some. Of about 6,800 clones in the sample, roughly nine tenths were seen once. Study-wide results and limits: Tissue-infiltrating T cells from skin or gut overlapped little with blood T cells.

The CDR3 is made up of 15 amino acids. V shed 6 bases, J shed 9 bases, and the junction held 11 bases outside the gene matches. Germline CDR1 LNHDA, CDR2 SQIVND (reference sequence). Details on this clone: Its antigen remains unidentified.

The clonotype comes from a male patient between 55 and 70 years old who received an allogeneic stem cell transplant from a related donor and was CMV-positive. Some T cells may have come from the graft donor. Sequenced here: CD8+ T cells sorted from blood, sampled after allogeneic stem cell transplant with posttransplant cyclophosphamide. The V and J genes are TRBV19 and TRBJ2-2, with 9 bases identical to TRBD2. CDR3 residues: CASSPPGLAFRELFF. The CDR3 nucleotides are TGTGCCAGTAGCCCCCCGGGACTAGCCTTCCGGGAGCTGTTTTTT.